The T cell receptor (beta chain) described here comes from a study of response to subunit inactivated influenza vaccine. Germline values: CDR1 MNHEY, CDR2 SVGEGT. With V trimmed by 6 bases and J by 4 bases, 8 bases remained unmatched. The CDR3 is 14 residues long. Via MiXCR, TCRdb re-called the RT-PCR reads, giving one row per CDR3 protein. Of about 500,000 distinct CDR3 sequences in the sample, approximately 15% were seen once. This receptor was taken from a man aged 50 to 69 who received an inactivated influenza vaccine. The chain has TRBV6-2 or TRBV6-3 and TRBJ1-2; TRBD1 aligns across 7 bases. The source was CD4+ T cells sorted from PBMCs, collected approximately 25 months after vaccination. The CDR3 here is CASSAMGQSYGYTF. As DNA, the CDR3 is TGTGCCAGCAGCGCAATGGGACAGAGCTATGGCTACACCTTC.